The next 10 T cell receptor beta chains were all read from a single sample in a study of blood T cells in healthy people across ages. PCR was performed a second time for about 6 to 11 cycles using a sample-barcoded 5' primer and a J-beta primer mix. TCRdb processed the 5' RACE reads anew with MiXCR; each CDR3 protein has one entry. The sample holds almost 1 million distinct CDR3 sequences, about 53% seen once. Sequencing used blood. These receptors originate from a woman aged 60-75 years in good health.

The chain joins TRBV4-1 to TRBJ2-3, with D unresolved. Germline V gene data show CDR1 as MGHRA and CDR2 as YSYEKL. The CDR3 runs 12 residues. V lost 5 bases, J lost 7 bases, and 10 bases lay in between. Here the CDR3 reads CASSSQENTQYF. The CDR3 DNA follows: TGCGCCAGCAGCTCACAAGAAAATACGCAGTATTTT.

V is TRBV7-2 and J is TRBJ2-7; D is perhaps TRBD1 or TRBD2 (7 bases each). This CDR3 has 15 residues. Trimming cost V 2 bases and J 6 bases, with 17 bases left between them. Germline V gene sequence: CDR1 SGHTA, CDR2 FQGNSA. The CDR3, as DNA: TGTGCCAGCAGCTTAAGCGGGACAGTCTCCGGCGAGCAGTACTTC. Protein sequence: CASSLSGTVSGEQYF.

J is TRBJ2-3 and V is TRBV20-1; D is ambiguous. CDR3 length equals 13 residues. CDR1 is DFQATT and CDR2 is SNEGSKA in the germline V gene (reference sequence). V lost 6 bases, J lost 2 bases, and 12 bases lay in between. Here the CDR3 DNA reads TGCAGTGCACGTAGGATGGACACAGATACGCAGTATTTT. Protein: CSARRMDTDTQYF.

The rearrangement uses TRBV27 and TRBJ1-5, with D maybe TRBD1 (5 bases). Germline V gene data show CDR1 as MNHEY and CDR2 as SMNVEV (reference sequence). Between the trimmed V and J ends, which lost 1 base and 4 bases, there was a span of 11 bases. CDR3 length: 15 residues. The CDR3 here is CASSLWGNQNQPQHF. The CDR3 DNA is TGTGCCAGCAGTTTATGGGGGAACCAAAATCAGCCCCAGCATTTT.

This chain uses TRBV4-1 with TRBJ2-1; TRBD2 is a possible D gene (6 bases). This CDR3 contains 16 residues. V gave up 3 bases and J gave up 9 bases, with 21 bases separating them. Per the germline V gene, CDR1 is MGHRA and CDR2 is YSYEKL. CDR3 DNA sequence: TGCGCCAGCAGCCAGGCGAAGAGGACTAACATCGGTGAGCAGTTCTTC. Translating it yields CASSQAKRTNIGEQFF.

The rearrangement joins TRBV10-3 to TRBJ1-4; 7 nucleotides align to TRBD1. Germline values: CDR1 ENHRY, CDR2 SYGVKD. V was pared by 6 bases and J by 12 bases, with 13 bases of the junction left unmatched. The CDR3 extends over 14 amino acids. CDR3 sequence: CAIRTGTALGELFF. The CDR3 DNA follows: TGTGCCATCAGAACCGGGACAGCGCTTGGGGAACTGTTTTTT.

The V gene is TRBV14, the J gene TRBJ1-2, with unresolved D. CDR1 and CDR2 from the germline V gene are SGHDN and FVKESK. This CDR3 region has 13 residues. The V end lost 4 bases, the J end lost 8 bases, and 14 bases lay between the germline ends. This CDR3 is CASSRAAGEGYTF. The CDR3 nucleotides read TGTGCCAGCAGCCGAGCTGCTGGAGAGGGCTACACCTTC.

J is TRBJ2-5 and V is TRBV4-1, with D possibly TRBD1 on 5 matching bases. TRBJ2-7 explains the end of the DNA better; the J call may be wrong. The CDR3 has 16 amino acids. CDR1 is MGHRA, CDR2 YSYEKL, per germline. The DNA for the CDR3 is TGCGCCAGCAGCCAGGGTGTAGCACGAAGGGGTTACGAGCAGTACTTC. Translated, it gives CASSQGVARRGYEQYF.

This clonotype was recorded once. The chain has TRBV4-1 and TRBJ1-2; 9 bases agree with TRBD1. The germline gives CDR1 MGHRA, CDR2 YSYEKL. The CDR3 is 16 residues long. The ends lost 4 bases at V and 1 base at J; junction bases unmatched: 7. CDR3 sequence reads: CASSPTGGLLNYGYTF. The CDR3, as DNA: TGCGCCAGCAGCCCGACAGGGGGACTACTTAACTATGGCTACACCTTC.

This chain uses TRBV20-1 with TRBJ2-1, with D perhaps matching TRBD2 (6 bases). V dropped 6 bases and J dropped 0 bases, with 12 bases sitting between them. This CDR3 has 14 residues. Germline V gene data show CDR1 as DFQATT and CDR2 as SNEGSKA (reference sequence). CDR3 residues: CSAIAELSYNEQFF. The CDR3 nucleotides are TGCAGTGCAATAGCGGAGCTCTCCTACAATGAGCAGTTCTTC.